The subject of this entry is one T cell receptor (beta chain). Source study methods: Quantification of nucleated cells was approximated via reference gene primer amplification. Measured with immunoSEQ multiplex PCR; TCRdb has only the in-frame clones, and not every one. From that table come the V and J calls and clone size; the DNA was used to work out D and trimming. The table lists approximately 190,000 clones, about 85% of them singletons, with roughly 21% in the top ten. The sample originates from a study of blood T cell repertoires in COVID-19. Across the study: The United States, Italy and Spain supplied acute and convalescent COVID-19 samples. T cells, B-cell-depleted T cells, or PBMCs provided the cDNA or gDNA that served as material.

Germline V gene sequence: CDR1 SGHKS, CDR2 YYEKEE (reference sequence). V lost 2 bases, J lost 3 bases, and 6 bases lay in between. The CDR3 length is 13 residues. Sequencing was performed on peripheral blood. The chain employs TRBV5-5 and TRBJ1-5; the D is unclear. The receptor's source is a man aged 55 to 70 with active or convalescent COVID-19. CDR3 residues: CASSLQFNQPQHF. CDR3 in DNA: TGTGCCAGCAGCTTACAGTTCAATCAGCCCCAGCATTTT.